This entry features one T cell receptor (beta chain) sequence. Each CDR3 protein is one row after TCRdb ran MiXCR on the 5' RACE reads. This sample has hundreds of thousands of distinct CDR3 sequences, with roughly an eighth found just once. This sample was included in a study of T cells after yellow fever vaccination. Germline lookup yields CDR1 SEHNR and CDR2 FQNEAQ (reference sequence). This CDR3 has 14 residues. Trimming removed 2 bases at V and 4 bases at J, with 11 bases between. Sequences were derived from PBMCs, sampled on the day of the yellow fever booster vaccination. This TCR came from a man aged 25-45 years who received the YFV17D yellow fever vaccine. The chain recombines TRBV7-9 with TRBJ2-5; possible D gene TRBD1, 5 bases. The CDR3 bases are TGTGCCAGCAGCTTAACTCAGGGAAGAGAGACCCAGTACTTC. It translates to CASSLTQGRETQYF.